This passage covers 19 T cell receptor beta chains from one sample sequenced in a study of CD8 T cells in Susac syndrome (dated by TCRdb to about 2019). The library relied on the immunoSEQ multiplex PCR assay. RNA was extracted with the RNeasy kit and about 0.45 to 1 ug was reverse transcribed using random hexamers. Starting from the raw public reads, TCRdb applied fastp trimming at Q25, assembled clones with MiXCR and retained in-frame beta chains. Identical CDR3 proteins give one entry, which carries the most common genes and DNA. A total of 100,000 or so distinct CDR3 sequences appear in this sample, about nine tenths of them only once. The ten largest clones represent roughly 0.14% of the sample. The material sequenced was CD4+ T cells from PBMCs. All receptors derive from a human donor in good health.

The rearrangement uses TRBV30 and TRBJ2-1, with 14 bases identical to TRBD2. CDR3 length: 13 amino acids. The V gene end was trimmed by 8 bases and the J gene end by 10 bases; junction bases not matched to a gene: 7. CDR1 is GTSNPN, CDR2 SVGIG, per germline (reference sequence). This CDR3 reads CARGLAGAGEQFF. The CDR3 DNA is TGTGCCAGGGGACTAGCGGGAGCAGGCGAGCAGTTCTTC.

This sequence joins TRBV3-1 and TRBJ2-5, with 7 bases matching TRBD1. The germline CDR1 and CDR2 sequences are LGHDT and YNNKEL (reference sequence). The CDR3 extends over 16 amino acids. J was trimmed by 1 base and V by 0 bases; bases with no gene match: 5. CDR3 amino acids: CASSQDLRDSQETQYF. DNA of the CDR3: TGTGCCAGCAGCCAAGATCTTAGGGACAGCCAAGAGACCCAGTACTTC.

This chain joins TRBV4-1 and TRBJ2-1, with D perhaps being TRBD1 or TRBD2 (5 bases each). The CDR3 length is 15 residues. V was trimmed by 1 base and J by 4 bases, leaving 11 bases between them. Germline CDR1 is MGHRA and CDR2 is YSYEKL. For the CDR3, the DNA is TGCGCCAGCAGCCAAGGAGGGGACGGGTACAATGAGCAGTTCTTC. It is translated as CASSQGGDGYNEQFF.

The chain links TRBV29-1 to TRBJ1-2; 9 bases line up with TRBD1. The CDR3 covers 12 residues. In germline, CDR1 is SQVTM, CDR2 ANQGSEA. Trimming took 4 bases from V and 7 from J; bases not matched to a gene: 4. The CDR3 coding sequence is TGCAGCGTTGTAGGACAGGGGCTTGGCTACACCTTC. This encodes CSVVGQGLGYTF.

The chain combines TRBV19 with TRBJ1-2; 9 bases are shared with TRBD1. Trimming took 4 bases from V and 5 from J; bases not matched to a gene: 11. Germline lookup yields CDR1 LNHDA and CDR2 SQIVND (reference sequence). CDR3 length equals 16 residues. CDR3 DNA sequence: TGTGCCAGTAGTACGGGACAGGGACCGTCTATTTATGGCTACACCTTC. This codes for CASSTGQGPSIYGYTF.

The J gene is TRBJ1-1, the V gene TRBV27; D unresolved. The germline gives CDR1 MNHEY, CDR2 SMNVEV (reference sequence). V lost 5 bases and J lost 5, with 12 bases in between. This CDR3 has 13 residues. CDR3 bases: TGTGCCAGCAGTAAGGAACTAACGACTGAAGCTTTCTTT. It codes for CASSKELTTEAFF.

The count of this clonotype is one. CDR3 protein: CSASPLPGQVANYGYTF. The DNA of the CDR3 is TGCAGTGCTAGCCCCCTTCCGGGACAAGTAGCTAACTATGGCTACACCTTC. This chain links TRBV20-1 with TRBJ1-2; D is perhaps TRBD1 (6 bases). The CDR3 is made up of 17 amino acids. Trimming stripped 3 bases from V and 0 bases from J, with 20 bases between. Germline assignment: CDR1 DFQATT and CDR2 SNEGSKA (reference sequence).

This CDR3 reads CASSVDSSGNTIYF. As DNA, the CDR3 is TGTGCCAGCAGCGTCGACAGCTCTGGAAACACCATATATTTT. V usage is TRBV9 and J usage is TRBJ1-3, with D possibly TRBD1 on 5 matching bases. Deletions cut 2 bases from V and 0 bases from J, with 6 bases between. Germline V gene lookup returns CDR1 SGDLS and CDR2 YYNGEE. The CDR3 has 14 residues.

The CDR3 nucleotides read TGTGCCAGCAGTTTCCCGACAGGGTACACTGAAGCTTTCTTT. It encodes CASSFPTGYTEAFF. The chain employs TRBV12-3 or TRBV12-4 and TRBJ1-1, with TRBD1 matching over 7 bases. The CDR3 sequence is 14 residues long. With V trimmed by 3 bases and J by 3 bases, 4 bases remained unmatched.

This sequence joins TRBV20-1 and TRBJ2-7; TRBD2 agrees at 8 bases. This CDR3 has 15 residues. V shed 0 bases and J 4 bases; nucleotides not matched to a gene: 8. Per the germline V gene, CDR1 is DFQATT and CDR2 is SNEGSKA (reference sequence). The CDR3 reads CSARDRGGLAYEQYF. The CDR3 DNA follows: TGCAGTGCTAGAGATCGGGGGGGTCTTGCTTACGAGCAGTACTTC.

The V and J genes are TRBV29-1 and TRBJ2-3, with a tentative D call TRBD1 (5 bases). The V and J ends lost 4 bases and 5 bases respectively, with 13 bases between them. The CDR3 loop spans 13 amino acids. In germline, CDR1 is SQVTM, CDR2 ANQGSEA. The CDR3 spells CSVGRVVGDTQYF. Written as DNA, the CDR3 is TGCAGCGTTGGCAGGGTGGTAGGAGATACGCAGTATTTT.

The chain's CDR3 is CAIRRDAANYGYTF. The CDR3 DNA reads as TGTGCCATCAGAAGGGACGCAGCTAACTATGGCTACACCTTC. This sequence joins TRBV10-3 and TRBJ1-2; D perhaps matches TRBD1 (5 bases). CDR3 length: 14 amino acids. The ends were cut back, 6 bases at V and 0 bases at J, with 11 bases in the middle. Germline CDR1 reads ENHRY; CDR2 reads SYGVKD.

This chain links TRBV9 with TRBJ2-2; possible D gene TRBD2, 6 bases. The germline V gene encodes CDR1 SGDLS and CDR2 YYNGEE. The ends were cut back, 5 bases at V and 6 bases at J, with 8 bases in the middle. CDR3 size: 12 residues. CDR3 in amino acids: CASRSGAGELFF. CDR3 nucleotide sequence: TGTGCCAGCAGATCGGGAGCCGGGGAGCTGTTTTTT.

The V call is TRBV28, the J call TRBJ1-2; 8 positions match TRBD1. With 4 bases clipped from V and 8 bases from J, the junction kept 9 bases outside the gene matches. The germline CDR1 and CDR2 sequences are MDHEN and SYDVKM. The length of the CDR3 is 14 residues. CDR3 region: CASSSGDRRGGYTF. In nucleotides, the CDR3 is TGTGCCAGCAGTTCTGGGGACAGGCGGGGAGGCTACACCTTC.

This chain connects TRBV19 to TRBJ1-1, with 8 bases that match TRBD1. Germline CDR1 and CDR2: LNHDA and SQIVND (reference sequence). With V trimmed by 4 bases and J by 5 bases, 6 bases remained unmatched. The CDR3 covers 14 residues. This CDR3 reads CASSTTGDRTEAFF. The CDR3, as DNA: TGTGCCAGTAGTACGACAGGGGATAGGACTGAAGCTTTCTTT.

The chain joins TRBV7-2 to TRBJ2-7, with 7 nucleotides matching TRBD2. The germline CDR1 and CDR2 sequences are SGHTA and FQGNSA. V lost 9 bases and J lost 6; bases outside the gene matches: 11. CDR3 size: 13 residues. CDR3 protein: CASSRDYPAEQYF. CDR3 DNA sequence: TGTGCCAGTAGCCGGGACTACCCCGCCGAGCAGTACTTC.

This chain links TRBV29-1 with TRBJ1-1; a possible D gene is TRBD1 (5 bases). V was cut by 7 bases and J by 0 bases, with 18 bases left in between. The CDR3 runs 15 residues. The germline V gene encodes CDR1 SQVTM and CDR2 ANQGSEA. The CDR3 is CSGTRGGGMNTEAFF. In nucleotides, the CDR3 is TGCAGCGGGACTCGAGGTGGGGGGATGAACACTGAAGCTTTCTTT.

The chain combines TRBV7-9 with TRBJ2-1, with 13 bases lining up with TRBD2. The junction had 7 bases not matched to a gene; V was cut back by 4 bases and J by 7 bases. Germline V gene data show CDR1 as SEHNR and CDR2 as FQNEAQ (reference sequence). This CDR3 contains 16 residues. The CDR3 protein is CASSSTSGRGRNEQFF. DNA for the CDR3: TGTGCCAGCAGCTCCACTAGCGGGAGGGGAAGAAATGAGCAGTTCTTC.

The chain employs TRBV12-3 or TRBV12-4 and TRBJ2-7, with D maybe TRBD2 (5 bases). V lost 3 bases and J 7 bases, leaving 10 bases between the germline ends. The CDR3 contains 12 residues. CDR3 DNA sequence: TGTGCCAGCAGTTTGACCCGCGGGGAGCAGTACTTC. Amino acids: CASSLTRGEQYF.